The 3 T cell receptor beta chains below all came from one sample that was sequenced in a study of cytomegalovirus exposure and HLA in healthy donors. Use of 60 Vbeta and 13 Jbeta primers characterized the PCR. The repertoire was sequenced with immunoSEQ multiplex PCR; TCRdb's copy has only in-frame clones and lacks some. This table holds 200,000 to 250,000 clones, approximately 85% found once. Sequencing input: PBMCs. Every receptor here comes from a middle-aged woman in good health and CMV-seronegative.

The V call is TRBV7-9, the J call TRBJ2-7; TRBD2 agrees at 10 bases. This CDR3 is 14 amino acids long. Losses at the gene ends were 3 bases for V and 3 bases for J; bases not matched to a gene: 2. Germline V gene sequence: CDR1 SEHNR, CDR2 FQNEAQ (reference sequence). As DNA, the CDR3 is TGTGCCAGCAGCTTGTCTAGCGGGAGCTACGAGCAGTACTTC. This codes for CASSLSSGSYEQYF.

CDR3 residues: CASGRGQGGTDTQYF. DNA of the CDR3: TGTGCTAGTGGCCGGGGACAGGGCGGCACAGATACGCAGTATTTT. V gene TRBV12-5 combines with J gene TRBJ2-3; 9 bases agree with TRBD1. Germline V gene sequence: CDR1 LGHNT, CDR2 FRNRAP. CDR3 size: 15 residues. Germline trimming cut 6 bases from V and 1 base from J; bases unmatched to any gene: 5.

This sequence joins TRBV5-6 and TRBJ1-1; D gene unclear. V was clipped by 1 base and J by 4 bases, with 11 bases between them. The CDR3 is 14 amino acids. Germline loops: CDR1 SGHDT, CDR2 YYEEEE. CDR3 in amino acids: CASSLFGVLTEAFF. The CDR3 DNA follows: TGTGCCAGCAGCTTGTTCGGTGTGCTCACTGAAGCTTTCTTT. The full variable domain, its missing parts supplied by reference TRBV5-6 and TRBJ1-1, is DAGVTQSPTHLIKTRGQQVTLRCSPKSGHDTVSWYQQALGQGPQFIFQYYEEEERQRGNFPDRFSGHQFPNYSSELNVNALLLGDSALYLCASSLFGVLTEAFFGQGTRLTVV.